Listed below are T cell receptor beta chains from one sample, sequenced in a study of blood T cell repertoires in COVID-19. Sequenced by immunoSEQ multiplex PCR; TCRdb stores in-frame clones only, minus some. The sample yields 160,000 or so clones, roughly 90% seen once. The sequenced sample consisted of peripheral blood. The receptors shown here come from a man aged 55 to 69 with acute or convalescent COVID-19. The CDR3 runs from the conserved cysteine through the conserved F or W. The order of the fields is D gene, V gene, J gene, clone size, CDR3 protein, CDR3 DNA. D genes are given only for firm matches. Where a row states a size, it is once, few, many or the class of an expanded clone; other rows omit it.

D: TRBD1
V: TRBV5-1
J: TRBJ1-1
size: NA
CDR3: CASSLFVRQGGTEAFF
DNA: TGCGCCAGCAGCTTGTTTGTCCGACAGGGCGGGACTGAAGCTTTCTTT

D: NA
V: TRBV27
J: TRBJ1-6
size: NA
CDR3: CASSNRDNYNSPLHF
DNA: TGTGCCAGCAGCAACCGGGATAACTATAATTCACCCCTCCACTTT

D: NA
V: TRBV6-6
J: TRBJ1-1
size: once
CDR3: CASRPGGGTEAFF
DNA: TGTGCCAGCAGACCCGGGGGGGGAACTGAAGCTTTCTTT

D: NA
V: TRBV6-2/TRBV6-3
J: TRBJ1-2
size: NA
CDR3: CASSYYDRLYGYTF
DNA: TGTGCCAGCAGTTACTACGACCGACTCTATGGCTACACCTTC

D: TRBD2
V: TRBV29-1
J: TRBJ2-7
size: many
CDR3: CSVRTSGAYEQYF
DNA: TGCAGCGTGAGGACTAGCGGGGCCTACGAGCAGTACTTC

D: NA
V: TRBV6-4
J: TRBJ1-2
size: once
CDR3: CASRNRGSNYGYTF
DNA: TGTGCCAGCAGAAACCGGGGGTCAAACTATGGCTACACCTTC

D: TRBD1
V: TRBV7-9
J: TRBJ1-5
size: NA
CDR3: CASSLTGQAGQPQHF
DNA: TGTGCCAGCAGCCTGACGGGACAGGCGGGTCAGCCCCAGCATTTT

D: NA
V: TRBV11-1
J: TRBJ2-7
size: NA
CDR3: CASSYTGGAYEQYF
DNA: TGTGCCAGCAGTTATACAGGGGGGGCGTACGAGCAGTACTTC

D: TRBD1
V: TRBV27
J: TRBJ1-2
size: NA
CDR3: CASSLSPTGGWGYTF
DNA: TGTGCCAGCAGTTTAAGCCCGACAGGGGGCTGGGGCTACACCTTC

D: TRBD1
V: TRBV2
J: TRBJ1-1
size: NA
CDR3: CASSYGQGGAFF
DNA: TGTGCCAGCAGCTACGGACAGGGAGGAGCTTTCTTT

D: NA
V: TRBV3-1/TRBV3-2
J: TRBJ1-5
size: NA
CDR3: CASSQGAGHNQPQHF
DNA: TGTGCCAGCAGCCAAGGTGCAGGGCACAATCAGCCCCAGCATTTT

D: TRBD1
V: TRBV5-8
J: TRBJ1-6
size: NA
CDR3: CASSFQGDGYSPLHF
DNA: TGTGCCAGCAGCTTCCAGGGGGACGGTTATTCACCCCTCCACTTT

D: TRBD1
V: TRBV5-4
J: TRBJ1-2
size: NA
CDR3: CASSGTGTGIRGYTF
DNA: TGTGCCAGCAGCGGAACCGGGACAGGCATTCGGGGCTACACCTTC

D: NA
V: TRBV4-1
J: TRBJ1-2
size: few
CDR3: CASSQEAVGGYGYTF
DNA: TGCGCCAGCAGCCAAGAGGCAGTGGGAGGCTATGGCTACACCTTC

D: TRBD2
V: TRBV15
J: TRBJ2-2
size: NA
CDR3: CATSSGLAGNTGELFF
DNA: TGTGCCACCAGCAGCGGACTAGCGGGGAACACCGGGGAGCTGTTTTTT

D: NA
V: TRBV7-9
J: TRBJ2-7
size: NA
CDR3: CASSTAGTYEQYF
DNA: TGTGCCAGCAGCACTGCGGGAACCTACGAGCAGTACTTC

D: NA
V: TRBV7-9
J: TRBJ1-1
size: NA
CDR3: CASTRDTGSQAFF
DNA: TGTGCCAGCACCCGAGATACAGGGAGTCAGGCTTTCTTT

D: TRBD2
V: TRBV24-1
J: TRBJ2-1
size: NA
CDR3: CATSDPSGVGVSYNEQFF
DNA: TGTGCCACCAGTGATCCTAGCGGGGTAGGGGTTTCCTACAATGAGCAGTTCTTC

D: TRBD2
V: TRBV5-4
J: TRBJ2-7
size: NA
CDR3: CASTRRGGLGSYEQYF
DNA: TGTGCCAGCACCCGTCGGGGGGGTCTCGGTTCCTACGAGCAGTACTTC

D: NA
V: TRBV4-3
J: TRBJ2-5
size: NA
CDR3: CASSQDGLSTQYF
DNA: TGCGCCAGCAGCCAAGACGGGTTGTCCACCCAGTACTTC

D: NA
V: TRBV4-2
J: TRBJ2-7
size: NA
CDR3: CASSPGTMVGSYEQYF
DNA: TGTGCCAGCAGCCCGGGTACGATGGTGGGCTCCTACGAGCAGTACTTC

D: NA
V: TRBV2
J: TRBJ1-1
size: NA
CDR3: CASSFGGINTEAFF
DNA: TGTGCCAGCAGTTTCGGGGGGATAAACACTGAAGCTTTCTTT

D: NA
V: TRBV7-2
J: TRBJ1-5
size: NA
CDR3: CASSLQGGQPQHF
DNA: TGTGCCAGCAGCTTACAGGGTGGCCAGCCCCAGCATTTT

D: TRBD1
V: TRBV24-1
J: TRBJ1-2
size: NA
CDR3: CATSDSRQGANYGYTF
DNA: TGTGCCACCAGTGATTCTAGACAGGGGGCTAACTATGGCTACACCTTC

D: NA
V: TRBV20-1
J: TRBJ1-2
size: NA
CDR3: CSASGLGRSGYTF
DNA: TGCAGTGCTAGTGGACTCGGCCGATCTGGCTACACCTTC

D: TRBD1
V: TRBV4-3
J: TRBJ1-2
size: NA
CDR3: CASSQDLAGGDVDNYGYTF
DNA: TGCGCCAGCAGCCAAGATTTGGCAGGGGGCGATGTTGATAACTATGGCTACACCTTC

D: NA
V: TRBV27
J: TRBJ1-4
size: once
CDR3: CASSYAGLGKLFF
DNA: TGTGCCAGCAGTTACGCAGGGTTGGGAAAACTGTTTTTT

D: NA
V: TRBV19
J: TRBJ2-2
size: NA
CDR3: CASAGNTGELFF
DNA: TGTGCCAGCGCCGGGAACACCGGGGAGCTGTTTTTT

D: NA
V: TRBV15
J: TRBJ2-1
size: NA
CDR3: CATSSGRVDEQFF
DNA: TGTGCCACCAGCAGTGGCAGGGTTGATGAGCAGTTCTTC

D: NA
V: TRBV6-1
J: TRBJ2-7
size: few
CDR3: CASSEGYGRAYSYYF
DNA: TGTGCCAGCAGTGAAGGGTACGGCAGGGCCTATTCCTATTACTTC

D: TRBD2
V: TRBV18
J: TRBJ2-3
size: NA
CDR3: CASFPRLAGDLSTDTQYF
DNA: TGTGCCAGCTTCCCTCGACTAGCGGGGGATCTTAGCACAGATACGCAGTATTTT

D: TRBD1
V: TRBV5-1
J: TRBJ1-6
size: once
CDR3: CASSLDGQGESYNSPLHF
DNA: TGCGCCAGCAGCTTGGACGGACAGGGAGAGTCCTATAATTCACCCCTCCACTTT

D: TRBD1
V: TRBV4-1
J: TRBJ2-1
size: once
CDR3: CASSATGGNEQFF
DNA: TGCGCCAGCAGCGCAACAGGGGGCAATGAGCAGTTCTTC

D: TRBD2
V: TRBV6-5
J: TRBJ2-2
size: NA
CDR3: CASPGTSWTGELFF
DNA: TGTGCCAGCCCGGGGACTAGTTGGACCGGGGAGCTGTTTTTT

D: TRBD1
V: TRBV6-5
J: TRBJ2-7
size: NA
CDR3: CAGGQGRPYEQYF
DNA: TGTGCCGGCGGACAGGGTCGTCCCTACGAGCAGTACTTC

D: NA
V: TRBV27
J: TRBJ2-2
size: NA
CDR3: CASRHQGIGMNTGELFF
DNA: TGTGCCAGCAGACACCAGGGGATCGGGATGAACACCGGGGAGCTGTTTTTT

D: NA
V: TRBV2
J: TRBJ1-1
size: NA
CDR3: CGSRDTSLGTEAFF
DNA: TGTGGAAGCCGGGACACCTCATTAGGCACTGAAGCTTTCTTT

D: NA
V: TRBV7-9
J: TRBJ1-2
size: NA
CDR3: CASTHSGVANYGYTF
DNA: TGTGCCAGCACGCACTCGGGGGTCGCTAACTATGGCTACACCTTC

D: TRBD2
V: TRBV7-9
J: TRBJ2-1
size: NA
CDR3: CASSLDGTRNEQFF
DNA: TGTGCCAGCAGCTTAGATGGGACTAGAAATGAGCAGTTCTTC

D: NA
V: TRBV6-5
J: TRBJ2-7
size: NA
CDR3: CASRLQGLHYEQYF
DNA: TGTGCCAGCAGACTCCAGGGCCTCCACTACGAGCAGTACTTC

D: TRBD2
V: TRBV5-1
J: TRBJ2-5
size: NA
CDR3: CASSNPGLAGRETQYF
DNA: TGCGCCAGCAGCAATCCGGGACTAGCGGGGCGAGAGACCCAGTACTTC

D: NA
V: TRBV27
J: TRBJ2-2
size: NA
CDR3: CASSSVPANTGELFF
DNA: TGTGCCAGCAGTAGTGTACCGGCGAACACCGGGGAGCTGTTTTTT

D: NA
V: TRBV29-1
J: TRBJ2-7
size: NA
CDR3: CSVVADVNYEQYF
DNA: TGCAGCGTTGTAGCAGACGTTAACTACGAGCAGTACTTC

D: TRBD1
V: TRBV5-1
J: TRBJ1-2
size: NA
CDR3: CASSRTGSYGYTF
DNA: TGCGCCAGCAGCCGGACAGGCTCCTATGGCTACACCTTC

D: NA
V: TRBV11-2
J: TRBJ2-1
size: NA
CDR3: CASSLGPGSYNEQFF
DNA: TGTGCCAGCAGCTTAGGGCCAGGGTCCTACAATGAGCAGTTCTTC

D: TRBD1
V: TRBV7-2
J: TRBJ1-5
size: NA
CDR3: CASSGTVRGQPQHF
DNA: TGTGCCAGCAGCGGGACAGTACGGGGGCAGCCCCAGCATTTT

D: NA
V: TRBV15
J: TRBJ2-7
size: once
CDR3: CATSRERWGVYEQYF
DNA: TGTGCCACCAGCAGAGAACGGTGGGGGGTCTACGAGCAGTACTTC

D: NA
V: TRBV11-2
J: TRBJ2-1
size: NA
CDR3: CASRGSNNEQFF
DNA: TGTGCCAGTCGGGGGTCGAACAATGAGCAGTTCTTC